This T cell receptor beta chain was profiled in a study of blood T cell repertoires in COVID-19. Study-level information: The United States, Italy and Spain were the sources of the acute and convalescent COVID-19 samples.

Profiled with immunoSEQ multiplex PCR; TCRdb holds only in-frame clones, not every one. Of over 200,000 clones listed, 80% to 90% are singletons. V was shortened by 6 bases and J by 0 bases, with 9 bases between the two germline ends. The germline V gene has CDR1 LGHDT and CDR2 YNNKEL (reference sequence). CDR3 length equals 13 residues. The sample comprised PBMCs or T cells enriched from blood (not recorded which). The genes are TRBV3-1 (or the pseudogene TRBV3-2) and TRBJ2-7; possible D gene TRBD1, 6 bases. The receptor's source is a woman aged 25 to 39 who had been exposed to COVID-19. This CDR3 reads CASRADSSYEQYF. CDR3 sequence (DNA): TGTGCCAGCAGGGCGGACAGCTCCTACGAGCAGTACTTC.